The subject of this entry is one T cell receptor (beta chain). These data come from a study of blood T cell repertoires in COVID-19. Overall study context: Sample material is recorded as cDNA or gDNA derived from T cells, B-cell-depleted T cells, or PBMCs.

TCRdb's copy holds only in-frame clones and misses some; the assay was immunoSEQ multiplex PCR. The sample has under 200,000 clones, roughly 83% seen once. Assignment of participants to cohorts was predicated upon participant-reported clinical history. This CDR3 is built from 15 residues. Germline CDR1 is MNHEY and CDR2 is SVGAGI. The ends lost 4 bases at V and 4 bases at J; junction bases unmatched: 3. This chain links TRBV6-5 with TRBJ2-2; 10 nucleotides align to TRBD1. What was sequenced was PBMCs or T cells enriched from blood (not recorded which). The receptor comes from a woman aged 50 to 60 who had recovered from COVID-19. CDR3 loop: CASSLGQGLTGELFF. For the CDR3, the DNA is TGTGCCAGCAGTTTGGGACAGGGGCTCACCGGGGAGCTGTTTTTT.